The 14 T cell receptor beta chains below all came from one sample that was sequenced in a study of early T cells in non-severe SARS-CoV-2 infection. TCRdb re-called the 5' RACE reads through MiXCR, storing one row per CDR3 protein. This sample yields roughly 40,000 distinct CDR3 sequences, of which over 9% are seen a single time; roughly a sixth belongs to the top ten. Sequencing was carried out using whole blood. These receptors all stem from an adult who was a healthcare worker with PCR-confirmed SARS-CoV-2 infection or an uninfected control (not recorded which).

This clonotype appeared a few times. V usage is TRBV28 and J usage is TRBJ2-3; the D is unclear. Trimming took 2 bases from V and 4 from J, leaving 13 bases between them. Per the germline V gene, CDR1 is MDHEN and CDR2 is SYDVKM. The CDR3 is 15 amino acids. The CDR3 protein is CASSLRLGMADTQYF. The CDR3 DNA reads as TGTGCCAGCAGTTTAAGATTGGGTATGGCAGATACGCAGTATTTT.

The CDR3 sequence: CASRDSPPNYGYTF. The CDR3 DNA sequence: TGTGCCAGCAGGGATAGTCCCCCTAACTATGGCTACACCTTC. This chain links TRBV28 with TRBJ1-2, with D unresolved. This CDR3 comprises 14 residues. Germline values: CDR1 MDHEN, CDR2 SYDVKM. The germline V and J ends were trimmed by 6 bases and 0 bases, with 11 bases remaining between them.

This sequence joins TRBV28 and TRBJ2-2; D unresolved. CDR1 is MDHEN, CDR2 SYDVKM, per germline. The CDR3 is made up of 12 amino acids. The germline V and J ends were trimmed by 3 bases and 4 bases, with 3 bases remaining between them. CDR3 nucleotide sequence: TGTGCCAGCAGTTTGGGCACCGGGGAGCTGTTTTTT. It translates to CASSLGTGELFF.

This clonotype was found many times. The chain links TRBV6-5 to TRBJ2-2; D is unresolved. Germline CDR1 MNHEY, CDR2 SVGAGI. V lost 2 bases to trimming and J lost 4 bases, with 11 bases between them. This CDR3 has 15 amino acids. The DNA for the CDR3 is TGTGCCAGCAGTTACAAGGACGCCAGCACCGGGGAGCTGTTTTTT. Residues: CASSYKDASTGELFF.

This rearrangement joins TRBV3-1 to TRBJ1-6; D uncertain. Germline V CDR1 and CDR2: LGHDT, YNNKEL (reference sequence). CDR3 length: 14 amino acids. The germline V and J ends were trimmed by 0 bases and 10 bases, with 10 bases remaining between them. The CDR3 here is CASSQDARTSPLHF. CDR3 coding DNA: TGTGCCAGCAGCCAAGACGCGAGAACCTCACCCCTCCACTTT.

The rearrangement joins TRBV10-3 to TRBJ2-1; 9 bases map to TRBD2. Germline lookup yields CDR1 ENHRY and CDR2 SYGVKD. The CDR3 consists of 15 residues. With 8 bases clipped from V and 5 bases from J, the junction kept 10 bases outside the gene matches. The CDR3 loop is CAIDGKREENNEQFF. CDR3 DNA sequence: TGTGCCATCGACGGGAAGCGGGAGGAAAACAATGAGCAGTTCTTC.

This clonotype was observed at least ten times. The rearrangement links TRBV5-6 to TRBJ2-3; a weak D match, TRBD2 (5 bases). The V and J ends lost 0 bases and 3 bases respectively, with 14 bases between them. CDR1 is SGHDT, CDR2 YYEEEE, per germline. The CDR3 runs 16 residues. CDR3 DNA sequence: TGTGCCAGCAGCTTGGCCGAGGCAGGAGGAACAGATACGCAGTATTTT. This encodes CASSLAEAGGTDTQYF.

This chain connects TRBV4-2 to TRBJ1-4, with 8 positions matching TRBD1. Germline V CDR1 and CDR2: LGHNA, YNFKEQ. The length of the CDR3 is 17 residues. V lost 0 bases to trimming and J lost 5 bases; unmatched junction nucleotides: 8. The CDR3, as DNA: TGTGCCAGCAGCCAAGAAGCTCGCGGGACAGGAAATGAAAAACTGTTTTTT. Its translation is CASSQEARGTGNEKLFF.

The rearrangement uses TRBV2 and TRBJ2-5; D is uncertain. The CDR3 is 12 amino acids. Germline-derived CDR1 and CDR2 are SNHLY and FYNNEI. Trimming removed 4 bases at V and 2 bases at J, with 5 bases between. The CDR3 coding sequence is TGTGCCAGCAGTGTTCTTCAAGAGACCCAGTACTTC. Translation: CASSVLQETQYF.

This clonotype was recorded a few times. The chain couples TRBV10-3 to TRBJ2-1, with TRBD2 matching over 12 bases. The CDR3 spans 12 residues. Trimming removed 6 bases from V and 15 bases from J; junction bases left unmatched: 6. Germline assignment: CDR1 ENHRY and CDR2 SYGVKD. The CDR3 nucleotides read TGTGCCATCAGCCCCGGACTAGCGGGACTGTTCTTC. It yields the protein CAISPGLAGLFF.

The rearrangement links TRBV6-1 to TRBJ2-1; D unresolved. There are 10 residues in the CDR3. Germline V gene data show CDR1 as MNHNS and CDR2 as SASEGT. Trimming shortened V by 4 bases and J by 12 bases, and 7 bases separated the two germline ends. The CDR3 coding sequence is TGTGCCAGCAGTGTTGGTGTGCAGTTCTTC. Protein: CASSVGVQFF.

This clonotype has ten or more counts. This rearrangement joins TRBV6-5 to TRBJ2-5, with D possibly matching TRBD1 (5 bases). V was trimmed by 2 bases and J by 1 base, leaving 11 bases between them. Germline V CDR1 and CDR2: MNHEY, SVGAGI. The CDR3 is made up of 15 amino acids. The CDR3 reads CASSYQGSSQETQYF. The CDR3 nucleotides read TGTGCCAGCAGTTACCAGGGTAGCAGCCAAGAGACCCAGTACTTC.

This clonotype was seen repeatedly, ten times or more. The genes are TRBV11-2 and TRBJ2-7; D gene unclear. The CDR3 is 13 amino acids. CDR1 and CDR2 (germline): SGHAT, FQNNGV. The germline V and J ends were trimmed by 1 base and 3 bases, with 7 bases remaining between them. The CDR3 here is CASSLAAGYEQYF. The DNA for the CDR3 is TGTGCCAGCAGCTTAGCTGCCGGCTACGAGCAGTACTTC.

This clonotype was observed at least ten times. The gene calls are TRBV7-9 and TRBJ2-3; 11 bases are shared with TRBD1. Per germline, CDR1 SEHNR and CDR2 FQNEAQ (reference sequence). This CDR3 has 20 residues. V lost 5 bases to trimming and J lost 3 bases; unmatched junction nucleotides: 19. For the CDR3, the DNA is TGTGCCAGCAGCCCTACACCGGGACAGGGGGTCCCTCACCTTACAGATACGCAGTATTTT. It codes for CASSPTPGQGVPHLTDTQYF.